This T cell receptor (beta chain) was identified in a study of blood T cell repertoires in COVID-19. Study background: Acute-phase and convalescent COVID-19 samples originated in the United States, Italy and Spain. PBMCs, B-cell-depleted T cells, or T cells provided the cDNA or gDNA that made up the material.

TCRdb keeps only in-frame clones here, not all; method: immunoSEQ multiplex PCR. The repertoire has 80,000 to 95,000 clones, 75% to 85% of them found once; the top ten carry more than 4%. The trim removed 3 bases at V and 8 bases at J, leaving 5 bases unmatched. Germline V gene lookup returns CDR1 PRHDT and CDR2 FYEKMQ (reference sequence). The CDR3 has 13 amino acids. The specimen was peripheral blood. The chain carries TRBV13 and TRBJ1-1, with TRBD1 matching over 8 bases. This receptor was obtained from an older man with COVID-19, enrolled during active disease. The CDR3 sequence: CASSFRTGWEAFF. CDR3 bases: TGTGCCAGCAGCTTCAGGACAGGGTGGGAAGCTTTCTTT.